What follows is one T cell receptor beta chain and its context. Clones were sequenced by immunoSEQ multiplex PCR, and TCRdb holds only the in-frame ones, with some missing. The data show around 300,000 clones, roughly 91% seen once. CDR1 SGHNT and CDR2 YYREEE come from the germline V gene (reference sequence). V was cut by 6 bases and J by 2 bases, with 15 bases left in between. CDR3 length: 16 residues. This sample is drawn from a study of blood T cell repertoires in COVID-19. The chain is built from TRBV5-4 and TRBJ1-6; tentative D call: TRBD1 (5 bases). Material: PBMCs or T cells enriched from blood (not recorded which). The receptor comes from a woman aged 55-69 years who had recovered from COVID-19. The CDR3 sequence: CASTPGGAAYNSPLHF. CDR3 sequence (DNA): TGTGCCAGCACCCCAGGAGGGGCGGCCTATAATTCACCCCTCCACTTT.